Included here is one T cell receptor (beta chain) sequence, with context. Its target is unknown. In the PCR, 60 Vbeta and 13 Jbeta primers were used. Produced via immunoSEQ multiplex PCR; TCRdb's table is partial and in-frame only. This sample has roughly 110,000 clones, with approximately 80% found just once. The data originate from a study of cytomegalovirus exposure and HLA in healthy donors. V shed 1 base and J shed 0 bases, with 5 bases lying between them. This CDR3 contains 14 residues. Per the germline V gene, CDR1 is SEHNR and CDR2 is FQNEAQ (reference sequence). Study results and limitations: A previous analysis found most TCR beta V segments productive roughly 87% or roughly 30% of the time.

Sequencing used PBMCs. The chain recombines TRBV7-9 with TRBJ2-3; D is unclear. This sequence was found in a woman under 30 in good health and CMV-seronegative. CDR3 loop: CASSLDSSTDTQYF. The CDR3 DNA follows: TGTGCCAGCAGCTTAGATTCTAGCACAGATACGCAGTATTTT.